Listed below are T cell receptor beta chains from one sample, sequenced in a study of blood T cell repertoires in COVID-19. The assay was immunoSEQ multiplex PCR, and TCRdb's table has in-frame clones only and misses some. The sample has approximately 290,000 clones; approximately 83% are singletons. Sequencing used peripheral blood. The receptor source for this set is a person aged 70 to 85 with COVID-19, enrolled during active disease. The CDR3 runs from the conserved cysteine through the conserved F or W. D genes are given only for firm matches. Rows give clone size only sometimes, using once, few, many, or a class for an expanded clone.

V	J	D	size	DNA	CDR3
TRBV10-3	TRBJ1-3	.	.	TGTGCCACCCAGGGGTCCTCTGGAAACACCATATATTTT	CATQGSSGNTIYF
TRBV7-3	TRBJ2-1	.	.	TGTGCCAGCAGCTTAAATAGCCTTTCCTACAATGAGCAGTTCTTC	CASSLNSLSYNEQFF
TRBV12-3/TRBV12-4	TRBJ2-6	.	.	TGTGCCAGCCGGGCTGGGGCCAACGTCCTGACTTTC	CASRAGANVLTF
TRBV4-2	TRBJ2-1	.	.	TGTGCCAGCAGCCGGCCGGTGGGGGCTACATTTGAGCAGTTCTTC	CASSRPVGATFEQFF
TRBV6-5	TRBJ2-7	.	.	TGTGCCAGCACCCTGACAGTCACCTACGAGCAGTACTTC	CASTLTVTYEQYF
TRBV5-4	TRBJ2-1	TRBD2	.	TGTGCCAGCAGCTTGGATAGCGGGAGCTACAATGAGCAGTTCTTC	CASSLDSGSYNEQFF
TRBV6-5	TRBJ1-4	TRBD1	.	TGTGCCAGCAAGAGCCGGGACAGTACAGAAAAACTGTTTTTT	CASKSRDSTEKLFF
TRBV5-1	TRBJ2-3	.	.	TGCGCCAGCAGCTTGGTTTCCGGGAGCGGCACAGATACGCAGTATTTT	CASSLVSGSGTDTQYF
TRBV11-2	TRBJ1-6	.	.	TGTGCCAGCAGCTTTCAACTACAGGGAAATTCACCCCTCCACTTT	CASSFQLQGNSPLHF
TRBV19	TRBJ2-1	.	.	TGTGCCAGTAGTATCACGGGAGTGGGGACGTCCTACAATGAGCAGTTCTTC	CASSITGVGTSYNEQFF
TRBV11-2	TRBJ2-1	.	once	TGTGCCAGCAGCCCCGCGGTCTCTTACCATGAGCAGTTCTTC	CASSPAVSYHEQFF
TRBV7-9	TRBJ2-1	.	.	TGTGCCAGCAGCACCCCGGGTGGGGGGTCTTATTCCTACAATGAGCAGTTCTTC	CASSTPGGGSYSYNEQFF
TRBV2	TRBJ1-1	.	.	TGTGCCAGCAGCTCCCAGGTAGGGGGTGAGATGCCTGAAGCTTTCTTT	CASSSQVGGEMPEAFF
TRBV7-2	TRBJ2-7	.	.	TGTGCCAGCAGTTGGAGGGACAGAACAAAGCATAACTCCTACGAGCAGTACTTC	CASSWRDRTKHNSYEQYF
TRBV24-1	TRBJ2-1	TRBD1	.	TGTGCCACCAGTGATACCACAGGGGCTACCTCCTACAATGAGCAGTTCTTC	CATSDTTGATSYNEQFF
TRBV7-3	TRBJ2-3	.	.	TGTGCCAGCAGCCGCGACTCAGGGGGGACAGATACGCAGTATTTT	CASSRDSGGTDTQYF
TRBV2	TRBJ2-3	TRBD1	.	TGTGCCAGCAGTATGACAGGGGGACGGACCCGGTCGACAAATACGCAGTATTTT	CASSMTGGRTRSTNTQYF
TRBV14	TRBJ2-1	TRBD1	.	TGTGCCAGCAGCCAAATGACAGGGTCCTACAATGAGCAGTTCTTC	CASSQMTGSYNEQFF
TRBV7-8	TRBJ2-7	.	once	TGTGCCAGCAGCGCCCCGGGACAGGACTTATTCGGGGGGATATACGAGCAGTACTTC	CASSAPGQDLFGGIYEQYF
TRBV6-2/TRBV6-3	TRBJ1-5	TRBD1	.	TGTGCCAGCAGTCCAACAGGGGGCAATCAGCCCCAGCATTTT	CASSPTGGNQPQHF
TRBV19	TRBJ2-5	.	once	TGTGCCAGTAGTACACCACGGAGGGGAGAGACCCAGTACTTC	CASSTPRRGETQYF
TRBV25-1	TRBJ2-1	.	.	TGTGCCAGCAGTGAAATAGCGACCGGAGTCTACAATGAGCAGTTCTTC	CASSEIATGVYNEQFF
TRBV7-2	TRBJ2-7	.	.	TGTGCCAGCAGCTTAACCGGCGGAAAGAACGAGCAGTACTTC	CASSLTGGKNEQYF
TRBV7-2	TRBJ2-7	TRBD1	.	TGTGCCAGCAGCTTAGAACAGGGGGTTCCCTACGAGCAGTACTTC	CASSLEQGVPYEQYF
TRBV27	TRBJ1-1	TRBD1	.	TGTGCCAGCAGCCCATTACAGGGGGTTGATACTGAAGCTTTCTTT	CASSPLQGVDTEAFF
TRBV4-3	TRBJ1-4	.	.	TGCGCCAGCAGCCAAGAAGGCGGCTGGTCTGAAAAACTGTTTTTT	CASSQEGGWSEKLFF
TRBV25-1	TRBJ1-4	.	.	TGTGCCAGCAGTGAATTTAGGGGAAACGAAAAACTGTTTTTT	CASSEFRGNEKLFF